The 22 T cell receptor beta chains below were found in one sample sequenced in a study of blood T cells in healthy people across ages. PCR was performed a second time for about 7 to 11 cycles using a sample-barcoded 5' primer and a J-beta primer mix. TCRdb ran MiXCR on the 5' RACE reads and lists one entry per CDR3 protein. The sample shows roughly 1,700,000 distinct CDR3 sequences, under 30% of them seen only once. Sequencing input: blood. The receptors originated from a woman aged 25 to 39 in good health.

This clonotype has only a few counts. V gene TRBV29-1 combines with J gene TRBJ1-2, with TRBD1 matching 7 bases. CDR3 size: 14 residues. J gave up 5 bases and V 5 bases, and 11 bases lay outside the gene matches. CDR1 and CDR2 from the germline V gene are SQVTM and ANQGSEA. CDR3 coding DNA: TGCAGCGTTCAATTAGGGGGCGCGGTTTATGGCTACACCTTC. Its translation: CSVQLGGAVYGYTF.

The chain couples TRBV27 to TRBJ1-1; D is undetermined. The CDR3 has 14 residues. CDR1 and CDR2 (germline): MNHEY, SMNVEV (reference sequence). V shed 6 bases and J shed 4 bases, with 15 bases lying between them. CDR3 sequence reads: CASSTTAYGTEAFF. The CDR3 DNA reads TGTGCCAGCAGCACTACAGCTTACGGCACTGAAGCTTTCTTT.

V is TRBV19 and J is TRBJ2-6, with no clear D. The V gene's germline CDR1 is LNHDA and CDR2 SQIVND (reference sequence). CDR3 length equals 16 residues. Trimming shortened V by 1 base and J by 4 bases, and 11 bases separated the two germline ends. CDR3 nucleotide sequence: TGTGCCAGTAGTATAGTAGGCGCGGCAGGGGCCAACGTCCTGACTTTC. Protein sequence: CASSIVGAAGANVLTF.

The chain links TRBV9 to TRBJ2-3; 11 bases map to TRBD2. Looked up from germline, CDR1 is SGDLS and CDR2 is YYNGEE. The CDR3 consists of 18 residues. The ends lost 10 bases at V and 4 bases at J; junction bases unmatched: 20. The chain's CDR3 is CACTVGLAGGRGADTQYF. The CDR3 DNA follows: TGTGCCTGCACCGTCGGGCTAGCGGGAGGCCGCGGCGCAGATACGCAGTATTTT.

The CDR3 loop reads CASSESPSGLNEQFF. CDR3 DNA sequence: TGCGCCAGCAGTGAGTCCCCTAGCGGGCTGAATGAGCAGTTCTTC. J is TRBJ2-1 and V is TRBV10-1; 8 nucleotides align to TRBD2. Germline CDR1 WNHNN, CDR2 SYGVQD (reference sequence). The CDR3 runs 15 residues. Trimming at V came to 0 bases and at J to 7 bases, leaving 5 bases not matched to a gene.

This chain uses TRBV19 with TRBJ1-2, with a tentative D call TRBD1 (5 bases). Looked up from germline, CDR1 is LNHDA and CDR2 is SQIVND (reference sequence). The CDR3 has 14 amino acids. The ends were cut back, 10 bases at V and 6 bases at J, with 21 bases in the middle. Written as DNA, the CDR3 is TGTGCCACTACGGTGGGGCGCGTGGTTGATGGCTACACCTTC. Protein: CATTVGRVVDGYTF.

This clonotype was counted many times. The chain joins TRBV4-1 to TRBJ1-5; possibly TRBD1 for D (5 bases). Germline CDR1 reads MGHRA; CDR2 reads YSYEKL. Trimming shortened V by 4 bases and J by 3 bases, and 7 bases separated the two germline ends. The CDR3 has 13 residues. The CDR3 DNA is TGCGCCAGCAGCCTGACAGACAATCAGCCCCAGCATTTT. Protein product: CASSLTDNQPQHF.

This clonotype was counted between two and nine times. This chain connects TRBV6-2 or TRBV6-3 to TRBJ2-7; 10 bases align to TRBD1. The J segment lost 2 bases and the V segment lost 2 bases, leaving 6 bases of the junction unmatched. CDR1 MNHEY and CDR2 SVGEGT come from the germline V gene. This CDR3 spans 16 amino acids. As DNA, the CDR3 is TGTGCCAGCAGTTACGTGGGGACAGGGGACGCCTACGAGCAGTACTTC. This gives the protein CASSYVGTGDAYEQYF.

This clonotype was observed at least ten times. The V call is TRBV29-1, the J call TRBJ1-2, with D possibly matching TRBD1 (6 bases). CDR1 and CDR2 (germline): SQVTM, ANQGSEA. This CDR3 contains 14 residues. Trimming left V 6 bases short and J 0 bases short, with 14 bases between. The CDR3 coding sequence is TGCAGCGTGGGAAACAGGGAATCTAACTATGGCTACACCTTC. It yields the protein CSVGNRESNYGYTF.

V is TRBV7-6 and J is TRBJ2-7, with D possibly matching TRBD1 (5 bases). Germline V lookup: CDR1 SGHVS, CDR2 FNYEAQ. V was pared by 1 base and J by 0 bases, with 19 bases between. The CDR3 contains 18 residues. CDR3 sequence: CASSLGGRQGLSSYEQYF. In DNA form, the CDR3 reads TGTGCCAGCAGCTTAGGGGGCCGGCAGGGTTTAAGCTCCTACGAGCAGTACTTC.

V gene TRBV10-3 combines with J gene TRBJ2-1; no firm D call. The CDR3 sequence is 14 residues long. V gave up 1 base and J gave up 4 bases, with 8 bases separating them. Germline lookup yields CDR1 ENHRY and CDR2 SYGVKD. CDR3 amino acids: CAISEFGVYNEQFF. CDR3 nucleotide sequence: TGTGCCATCAGTGAGTTCGGCGTATACAATGAGCAGTTCTTC.

This chain joins TRBV7-9 and TRBJ1-6; the D is unclear. The CDR3 sequence is 17 residues long. Germline V gene lookup returns CDR1 SEHNR and CDR2 FQNEAQ (reference sequence). Trimming shortened V by 5 bases and J by 0 bases, and 14 bases separated the two germline ends. CDR3 in amino acids: CASSRETTSSYNSPLHF. CDR3 sequence (DNA): TGTGCCAGCAGCCGAGAGACCACCTCCTCCTATAATTCACCCCTCCACTTT.

This clonotype came up many times. This chain uses TRBV6-2 or TRBV6-3 with TRBJ2-3; D not certain. Trimming cost V 4 bases and J 7 bases, with 6 bases left between them. This CDR3 region has 11 residues. Germline-derived CDR1 and CDR2 are MNHEY and SVGEGT. The CDR3 protein is CASSSRHTQYF. CDR3 in DNA: TGTGCCAGCAGTTCCCGACATACGCAGTATTTT.

This sequence joins TRBV12-3 or TRBV12-4 and TRBJ1-4; 7 nucleotides agree with TRBD1. The V segment lost 3 bases and the J segment 8 bases; nucleotides outside the gene matches: 9. CDR3 length: 15 amino acids. CDR3 region: CASSLGNRGREKLFF. The CDR3 DNA sequence: TGTGCCAGCAGTTTGGGGAACAGGGGCCGAGAAAAACTGTTTTTT.

The rearrangement links TRBV11-2 to TRBJ1-4, with 11 bases fitting TRBD1. This CDR3 comprises 20 residues. Germline trimming cut 2 bases from V and 0 bases from J; bases unmatched to any gene: 11. From germline, CDR1 is SGHAT and CDR2 FQNNGV. In DNA, the CDR3 is TGTGCCAGCAGCTTACGATCCTTGGGGACAGGGGGGTCAACTAATGAAAAACTGTTTTTT. Protein product: CASSLRSLGTGGSTNEKLFF.

This clonotype was detected a few times. The genes are TRBV5-1 and TRBJ2-5; TRBD2 aligns across 9 bases. This CDR3 comprises 16 residues. Germline assignment: CDR1 SGHRS and CDR2 YFSETQ. V shed 0 bases, J shed 0 bases, and the junction held 3 bases outside the gene matches. CDR3 bases: TGCGCCAGCAGCTTGGAGCTAGCGGGGAACCAAGAGACCCAGTACTTC. Translating gives CASSLELAGNQETQYF.

This clonotype was counted many times. V usage is TRBV20-1 and J usage is TRBJ2-7; a weak D match, TRBD1 (5 bases). Germline-derived CDR1 and CDR2 are DFQATT and SNEGSKA (reference sequence). V lost 1 base and J lost 3, with 13 bases in between. CDR3 length: 14 residues. Written as DNA, the CDR3 is TGCAGTGCTAGAGTTAAGGGCCAGGGCTACGAGCAGTACTTC. This gives the protein CSARVKGQGYEQYF.

CDR3 bases: TGCAGTGCTAGGGCGGCGGGAGGTTCCCAAGAGACCCAGTACTTC. It translates to CSARAAGGSQETQYF. The chain links TRBV20-1 to TRBJ2-5; 8 positions agree with TRBD2. V trimming: 3 bases; J trimming: 1 base; junction bases outside the gene matches: 7. The germline V gene has CDR1 DFQATT and CDR2 SNEGSKA (reference sequence). CDR3 length equals 15 residues.

This clonotype has only one observation. The genes are TRBV29-1 and TRBJ2-5; no definite D call. The CDR3 spans 13 residues. The V end lost 5 bases, the J end lost 3 bases, and 13 bases lay between the germline ends. In germline, CDR1 is SQVTM, CDR2 ANQGSEA. This chain's CDR3 is CSVSRSPEETQYF. The CDR3 DNA is TGCAGCGTTTCCCGGAGCCCTGAAGAGACCCAGTACTTC. Looking up the rest from reference TRBV29-1 and TRBJ2-5 gives the full variable domain: SAVISQKPSRDICQRGTSLTIQCQVDSQVTMMFWYRQQPGQSLTLIATANQGSEATYESGFVIDKFPISRPNLTFSTLTVSNMSPEDSSIYLCSVSRSPEETQYFGPGTRLLVL.

This clonotype has a count of ten or more. The chain employs TRBV20-1 and TRBJ2-5; no firm D call. Germline-derived CDR1 and CDR2 are DFQATT and SNEGSKA (reference sequence). The CDR3 is 14 amino acids. Between the trimmed V and J ends, which lost 0 bases and 5 bases, there was a span of 13 bases. CDR3 region: CSARDPRSRETQYF. The CDR3 DNA follows: TGCAGTGCTAGAGATCCCAGGTCGAGGGAGACCCAGTACTTC.

The chain carries TRBV2 and TRBJ2-7; TRBD1 might be the D (6 bases). Trimming left V 6 bases short and J 2 bases short, with 14 bases between. The CDR3 sequence is 14 residues long. Germline V gene data show CDR1 as SNHLY and CDR2 as FYNNEI. CDR3 sequence: CASRADRSPYEQYF. CDR3 coding DNA: TGTGCCAGCAGAGCGGACAGAAGCCCCTACGAGCAGTACTTC.

This clonotype was counted between two and nine times. The chain employs TRBV5-6 and TRBJ1-4; TRBD1 agrees at 8 bases. Germline CDR1 SGHDT, CDR2 YYEEEE. V trimming: 3 bases; J trimming: 6 bases; junction bases outside the gene matches: 7. This CDR3 contains 15 residues. The CDR3 nucleotides read TGTGCCAGCAGCTCCGGACAGGGCTATTATGAAAAACTGTTTTTT. Protein sequence: CASSSGQGYYEKLFF.